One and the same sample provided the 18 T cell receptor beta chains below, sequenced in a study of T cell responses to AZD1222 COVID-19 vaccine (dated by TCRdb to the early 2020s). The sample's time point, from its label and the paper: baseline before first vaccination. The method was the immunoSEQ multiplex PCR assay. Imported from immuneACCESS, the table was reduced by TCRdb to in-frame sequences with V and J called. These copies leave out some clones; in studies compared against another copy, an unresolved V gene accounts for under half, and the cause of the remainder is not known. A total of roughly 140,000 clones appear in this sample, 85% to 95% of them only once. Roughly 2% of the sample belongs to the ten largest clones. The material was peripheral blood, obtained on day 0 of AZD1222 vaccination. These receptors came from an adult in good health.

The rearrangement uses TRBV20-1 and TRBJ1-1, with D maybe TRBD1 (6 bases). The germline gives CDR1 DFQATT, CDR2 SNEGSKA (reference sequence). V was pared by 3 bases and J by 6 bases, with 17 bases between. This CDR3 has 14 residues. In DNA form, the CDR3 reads TGCAGTGCTAGTGGGGATTCGGGGGCGGCTGAAGCTTTCTTT. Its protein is CSASGDSGAAEAFF.

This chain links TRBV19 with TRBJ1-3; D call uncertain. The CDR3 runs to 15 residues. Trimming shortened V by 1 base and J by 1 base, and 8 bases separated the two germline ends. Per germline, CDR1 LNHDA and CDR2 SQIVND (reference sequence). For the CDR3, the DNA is TGTGCCAGTAGTATAGCTGGCTCGTCTGGAAACACCATATATTTT. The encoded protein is CASSIAGSSGNTIYF.

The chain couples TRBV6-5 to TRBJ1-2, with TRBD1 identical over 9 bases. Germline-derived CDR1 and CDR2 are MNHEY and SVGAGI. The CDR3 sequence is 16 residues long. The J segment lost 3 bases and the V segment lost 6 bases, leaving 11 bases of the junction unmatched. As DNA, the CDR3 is TGTGCCAGCAGATACGATCACCGGGACAGGGACTATGGCTACACCTTC. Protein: CASRYDHRDRDYGYTF.

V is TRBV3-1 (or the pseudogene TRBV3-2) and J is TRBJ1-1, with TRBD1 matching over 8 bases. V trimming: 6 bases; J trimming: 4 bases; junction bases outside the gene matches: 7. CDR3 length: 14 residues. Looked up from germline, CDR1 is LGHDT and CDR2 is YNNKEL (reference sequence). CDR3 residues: CASSQGALSTEAFF. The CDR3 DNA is TGTGCCAGCAGTCAGGGGGCGCTTAGCACTGAAGCTTTCTTT.

The CDR3 region is CATRQDSGQGYGYTF. For the CDR3, the DNA is TGTGCCACCCGCCAGGATTCGGGACAGGGCTATGGCTACACCTTC. The chain recombines TRBV6-6 with TRBJ1-2; 9 positions match TRBD1. Germline V gene sequence: CDR1 MNHNY, CDR2 SVGAGI (reference sequence). This CDR3 region has 15 residues. V lost 10 bases and J lost 4; bases outside the gene matches: 13.

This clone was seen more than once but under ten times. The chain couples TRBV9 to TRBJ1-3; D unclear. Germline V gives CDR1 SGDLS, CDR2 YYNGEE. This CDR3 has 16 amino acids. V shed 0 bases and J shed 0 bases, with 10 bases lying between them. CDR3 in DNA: TGTGCCAGCAGCGTAGCTTACCGGAGCTCTGGAAACACCATATATTTT. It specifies CASSVAYRSSGNTIYF.

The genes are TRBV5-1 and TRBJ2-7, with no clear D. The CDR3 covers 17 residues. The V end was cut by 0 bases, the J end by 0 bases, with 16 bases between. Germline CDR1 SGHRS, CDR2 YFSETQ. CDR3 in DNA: TGCGCCAGCAGCTTGGGTCTCAGTGCGGTACCCTCCTACGAGCAGTACTTC. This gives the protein CASSLGLSAVPSYEQYF.

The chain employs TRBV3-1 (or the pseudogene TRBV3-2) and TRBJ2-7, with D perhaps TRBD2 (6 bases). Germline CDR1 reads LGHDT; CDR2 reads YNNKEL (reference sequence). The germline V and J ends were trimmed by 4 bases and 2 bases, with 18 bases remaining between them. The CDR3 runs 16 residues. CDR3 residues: CASSPMGGGFPYEQYF. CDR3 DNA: TGTGCCAGCAGCCCCATGGGTGGGGGGTTCCCCTACGAGCAGTACTTC.

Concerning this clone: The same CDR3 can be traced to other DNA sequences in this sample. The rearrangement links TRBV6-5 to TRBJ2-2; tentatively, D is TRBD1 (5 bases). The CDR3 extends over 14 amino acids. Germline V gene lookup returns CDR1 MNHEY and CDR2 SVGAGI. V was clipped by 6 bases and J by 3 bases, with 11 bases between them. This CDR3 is CASRSGFDTGELFF. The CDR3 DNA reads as TGTGCCAGCAGGTCAGGGTTCGACACCGGGGAGCTGTTTTTT.

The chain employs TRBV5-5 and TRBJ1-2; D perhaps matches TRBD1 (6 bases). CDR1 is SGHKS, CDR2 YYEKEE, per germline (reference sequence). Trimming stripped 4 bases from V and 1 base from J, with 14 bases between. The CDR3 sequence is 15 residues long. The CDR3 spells CASSSDGGGNYGYTF. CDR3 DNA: TGTGCCAGCAGCAGTGACGGGGGCGGTAACTATGGCTACACCTTC.

CDR3 sequence reads: CASSRTDSSGANVLTF. The CDR3 region has the DNA TGTGCCAGTAGCCGAACCGACAGCTCTGGGGCCAACGTCCTGACTTTC. The chain has TRBV19 and TRBJ2-6, with a possible D match to TRBD1 (5 bases). The length of the CDR3 is 16 residues. V was trimmed by 6 bases and J by 0 bases, leaving 12 bases between them. Germline CDR1 is LNHDA and CDR2 is SQIVND (reference sequence).

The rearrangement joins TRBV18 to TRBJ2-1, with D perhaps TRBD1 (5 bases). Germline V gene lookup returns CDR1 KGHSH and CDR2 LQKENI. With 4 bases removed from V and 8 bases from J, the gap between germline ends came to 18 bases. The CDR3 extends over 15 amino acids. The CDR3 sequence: CASSQNVGAEYEQFF. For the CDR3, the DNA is TGTGCCAGCTCACAGAACGTAGGGGCAGAGTATGAGCAGTTCTTC.

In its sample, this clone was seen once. The CDR3 nucleotides read TGTGCCAGCAGTTACTCGGGAAGGGTGGGTCAGCCCCAGCATTTT. Encoded protein: CASSYSGRVGQPQHF. The gene calls are TRBV6-5 and TRBJ1-5; D is unresolved. The CDR3 runs 15 residues. V was shortened by 0 bases and J by 6 bases, with 12 bases between the two germline ends. CDR1 and CDR2 (germline): MNHEY, SVGAGI.

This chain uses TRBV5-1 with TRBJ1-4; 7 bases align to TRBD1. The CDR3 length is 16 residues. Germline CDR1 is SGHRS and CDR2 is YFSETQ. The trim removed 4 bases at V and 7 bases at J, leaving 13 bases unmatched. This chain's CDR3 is CASSPTGDRGGEKLFF. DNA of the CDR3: TGCGCCAGCAGCCCCACAGGGGATCGGGGGGGTGAAAAACTGTTTTTT.

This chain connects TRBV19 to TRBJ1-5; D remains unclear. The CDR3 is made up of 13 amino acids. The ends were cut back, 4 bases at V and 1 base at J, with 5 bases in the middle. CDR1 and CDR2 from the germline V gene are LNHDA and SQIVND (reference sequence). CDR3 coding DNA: TGTGCCAGTAGTAGGCAAAGCAATCAGCCCCAGCATTTT. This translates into CASSRQSNQPQHF.

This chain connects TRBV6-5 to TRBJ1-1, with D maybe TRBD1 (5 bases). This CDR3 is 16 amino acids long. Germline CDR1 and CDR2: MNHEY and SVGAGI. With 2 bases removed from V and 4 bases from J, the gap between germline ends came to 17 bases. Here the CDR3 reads CASSYSYVVGGTEAFF. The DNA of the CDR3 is TGTGCCAGCAGTTACAGTTACGTGGTCGGGGGCACTGAAGCTTTCTTT.

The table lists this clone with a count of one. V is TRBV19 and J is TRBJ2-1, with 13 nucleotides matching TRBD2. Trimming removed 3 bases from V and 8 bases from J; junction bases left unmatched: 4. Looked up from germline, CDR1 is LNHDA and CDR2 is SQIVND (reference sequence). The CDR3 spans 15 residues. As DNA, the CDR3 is TGTGCCAGTAGTATCCGGACTAGCGGGAGTGATGAGCAGTTCTTC. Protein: CASSIRTSGSDEQFF.

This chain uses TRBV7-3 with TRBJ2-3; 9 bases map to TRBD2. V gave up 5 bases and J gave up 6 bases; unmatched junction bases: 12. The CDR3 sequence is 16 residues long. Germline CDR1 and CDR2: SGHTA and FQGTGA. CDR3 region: CASSVASGATGDTQYF. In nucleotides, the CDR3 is TGTGCCAGCAGCGTAGCTAGCGGGGCCACGGGGGATACGCAGTATTTT.